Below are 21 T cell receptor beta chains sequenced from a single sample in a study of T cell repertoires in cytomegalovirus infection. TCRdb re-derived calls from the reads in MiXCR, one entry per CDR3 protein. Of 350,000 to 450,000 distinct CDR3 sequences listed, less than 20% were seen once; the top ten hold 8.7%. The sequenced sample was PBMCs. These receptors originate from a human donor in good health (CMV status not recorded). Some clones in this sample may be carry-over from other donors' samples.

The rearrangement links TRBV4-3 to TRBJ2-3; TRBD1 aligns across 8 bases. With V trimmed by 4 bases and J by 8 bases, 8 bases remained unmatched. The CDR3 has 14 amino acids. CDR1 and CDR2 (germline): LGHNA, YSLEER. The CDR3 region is CASSPAVTGATQYF. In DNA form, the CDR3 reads TGCGCCAGCAGCCCCGCGGTGACAGGGGCTACGCAGTATTTT.

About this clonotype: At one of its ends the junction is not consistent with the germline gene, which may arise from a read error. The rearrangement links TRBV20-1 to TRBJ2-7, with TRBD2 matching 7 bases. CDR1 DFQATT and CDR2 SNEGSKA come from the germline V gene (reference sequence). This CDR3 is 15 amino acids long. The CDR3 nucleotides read TGCAGTGCAAGAGCTGGCGGGGGTTCCTCCTACGAGCAGTACTTC. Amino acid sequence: CSARAGGGSSYEQYF.

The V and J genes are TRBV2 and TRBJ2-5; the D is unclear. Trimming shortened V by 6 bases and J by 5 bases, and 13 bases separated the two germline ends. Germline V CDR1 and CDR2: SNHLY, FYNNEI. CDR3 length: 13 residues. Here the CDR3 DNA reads TGTGCCAGCAGCTCGAGCATGAGTGAGACCCAGTACTTC. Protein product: CASSSSMSETQYF.

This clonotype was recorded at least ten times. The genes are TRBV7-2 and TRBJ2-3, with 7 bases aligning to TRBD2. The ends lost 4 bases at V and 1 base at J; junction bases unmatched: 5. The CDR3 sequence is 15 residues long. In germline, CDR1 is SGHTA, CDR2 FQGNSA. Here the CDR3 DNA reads TGTGCCAGCAGCTCCTTAGCGGGCCGCACAGATACGCAGTATTTT. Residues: CASSSLAGRTDTQYF.

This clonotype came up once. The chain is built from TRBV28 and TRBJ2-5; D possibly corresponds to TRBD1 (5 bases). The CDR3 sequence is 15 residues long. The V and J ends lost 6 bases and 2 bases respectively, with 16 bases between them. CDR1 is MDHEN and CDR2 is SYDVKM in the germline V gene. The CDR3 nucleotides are TGTGCCAGCAGCCCGCTCCCCGACAGACAAGAGACCCAGTACTTC. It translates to CASSPLPDRQETQYF.

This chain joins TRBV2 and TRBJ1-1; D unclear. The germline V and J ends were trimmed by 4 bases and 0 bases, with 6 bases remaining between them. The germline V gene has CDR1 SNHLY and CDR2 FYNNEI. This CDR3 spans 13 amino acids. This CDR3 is CASSAEMNTEAFF. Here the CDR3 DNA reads TGTGCCAGCAGTGCGGAAATGAACACTGAAGCTTTCTTT.

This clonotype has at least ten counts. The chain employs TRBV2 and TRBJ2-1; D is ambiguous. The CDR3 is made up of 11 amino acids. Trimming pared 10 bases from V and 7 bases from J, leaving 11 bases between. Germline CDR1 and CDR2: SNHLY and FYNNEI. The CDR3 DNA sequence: TGTGCCACCCAGACTGGGAATGAGCAGTTCTTC. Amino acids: CATQTGNEQFF.

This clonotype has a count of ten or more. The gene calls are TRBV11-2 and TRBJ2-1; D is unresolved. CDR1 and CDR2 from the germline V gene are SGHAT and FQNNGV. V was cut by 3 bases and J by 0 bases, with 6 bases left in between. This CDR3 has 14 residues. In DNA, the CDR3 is TGTGCCAGCAGCTTTAGAGGCTCCTACAATGAGCAGTTCTTC. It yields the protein CASSFRGSYNEQFF.

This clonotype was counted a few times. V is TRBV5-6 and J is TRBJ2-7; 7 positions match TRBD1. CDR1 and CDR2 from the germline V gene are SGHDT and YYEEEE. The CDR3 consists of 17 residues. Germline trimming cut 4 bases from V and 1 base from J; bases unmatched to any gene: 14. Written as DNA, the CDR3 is TGTGCCAGCAGCCCCTCATTCCGAGGGGGCCCGTCCTACGAGCAGTACTTC. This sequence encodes CASSPSFRGGPSYEQYF.

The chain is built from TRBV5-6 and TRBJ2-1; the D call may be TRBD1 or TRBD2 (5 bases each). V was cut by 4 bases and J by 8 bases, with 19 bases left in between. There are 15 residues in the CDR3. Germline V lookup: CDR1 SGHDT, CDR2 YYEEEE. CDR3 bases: TGTGCCAGCAGCGTTCCCGGGACGGTGATGGATGAGCAGTTCTTC. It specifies CASSVPGTVMDEQFF.

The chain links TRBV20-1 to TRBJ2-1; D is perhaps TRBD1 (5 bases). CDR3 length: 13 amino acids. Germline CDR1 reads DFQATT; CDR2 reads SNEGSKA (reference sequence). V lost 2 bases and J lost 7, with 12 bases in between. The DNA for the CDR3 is TGCAGTGCTAGACAGGGAATCTTAAATGAGCAGTTCTTC. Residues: CSARQGILNEQFF.

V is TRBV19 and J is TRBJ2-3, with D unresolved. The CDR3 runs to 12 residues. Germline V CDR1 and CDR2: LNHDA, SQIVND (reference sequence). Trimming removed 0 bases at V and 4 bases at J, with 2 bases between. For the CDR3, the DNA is TGTGCCAGTAGTATAGAGGCAGATACGCAGTATTTT. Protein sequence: CASSIEADTQYF.

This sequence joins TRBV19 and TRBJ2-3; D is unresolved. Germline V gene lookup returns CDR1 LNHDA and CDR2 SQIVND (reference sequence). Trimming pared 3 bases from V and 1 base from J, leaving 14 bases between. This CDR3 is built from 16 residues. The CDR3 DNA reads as TGTGCCAGTAGTATCGGCGCGTTATTCCGCACAGATACGCAGTATTTT. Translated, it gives CASSIGALFRTDTQYF.

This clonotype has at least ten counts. CDR3 sequence reads: CASSISWNRDEQFF. Written as DNA, the CDR3 is TGTGCCAGTAGTATATCGTGGAATCGGGATGAGCAGTTCTTC. The chain combines TRBV19 with TRBJ2-1; D unclear. The CDR3 has 14 amino acids. Germline-derived CDR1 and CDR2 are LNHDA and SQIVND (reference sequence). V was shortened by 2 bases and J by 8 bases, with 13 bases between the two germline ends.

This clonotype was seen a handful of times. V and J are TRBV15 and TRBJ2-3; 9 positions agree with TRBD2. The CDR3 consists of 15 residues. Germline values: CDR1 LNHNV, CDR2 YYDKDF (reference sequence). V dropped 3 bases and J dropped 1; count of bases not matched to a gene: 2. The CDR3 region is CATSRRTSGTDTQYF. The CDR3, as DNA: TGTGCCACCAGCAGGAGGACTAGCGGCACAGATACGCAGTATTTT.

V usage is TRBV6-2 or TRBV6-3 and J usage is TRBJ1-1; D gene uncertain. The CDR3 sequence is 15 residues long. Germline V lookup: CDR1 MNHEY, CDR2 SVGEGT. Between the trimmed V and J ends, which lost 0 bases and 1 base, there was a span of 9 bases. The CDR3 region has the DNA TGTGCCAGCAGTTACTCGACATTGGGGAACACTGAAGCTTTCTTT. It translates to CASSYSTLGNTEAFF.

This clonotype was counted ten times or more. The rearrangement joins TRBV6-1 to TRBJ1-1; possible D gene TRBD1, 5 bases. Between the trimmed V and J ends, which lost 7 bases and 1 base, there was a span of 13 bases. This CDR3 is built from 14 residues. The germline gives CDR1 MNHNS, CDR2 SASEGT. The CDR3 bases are TGTGCCAGCAATAGCCAGGGAACGAACACTGAAGCTTTCTTT. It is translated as CASNSQGTNTEAFF.

The CDR3 sequence is CASSQVGKSGEAFF. The CDR3 region has the DNA TGCGCCAGCAGCCAAGTCGGGAAGTCGGGTGAAGCTTTCTTT. The J gene is TRBJ1-1, the V gene TRBV4-1; D uncertain. The ends were cut back, 1 base at V and 7 bases at J, with 13 bases in the middle. The V gene's germline CDR1 is MGHRA and CDR2 YSYEKL. The CDR3 is made up of 14 amino acids.

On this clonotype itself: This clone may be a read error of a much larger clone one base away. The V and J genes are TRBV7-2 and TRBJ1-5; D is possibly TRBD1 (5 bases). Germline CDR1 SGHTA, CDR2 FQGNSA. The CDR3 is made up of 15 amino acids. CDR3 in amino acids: CASSPHGGYNKPQHF. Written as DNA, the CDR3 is TGTGCCAGCAGCCCCCACGGGGGATACAATAAGCCCCAGCATTTT.

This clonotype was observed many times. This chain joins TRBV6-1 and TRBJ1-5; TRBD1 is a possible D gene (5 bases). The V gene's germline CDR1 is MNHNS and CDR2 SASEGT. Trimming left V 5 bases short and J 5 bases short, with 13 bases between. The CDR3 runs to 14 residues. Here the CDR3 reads CASSYPGWYQPQHF. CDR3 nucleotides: TGTGCCAGCAGTTATCCAGGGTGGTATCAGCCCCAGCATTTT.

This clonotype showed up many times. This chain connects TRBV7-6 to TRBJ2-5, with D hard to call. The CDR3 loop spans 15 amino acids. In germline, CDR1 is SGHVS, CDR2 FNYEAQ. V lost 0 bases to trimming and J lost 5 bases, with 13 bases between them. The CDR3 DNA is TGTGCCAGCAGCTTAGCCCTGGGTGTGGGGGAGACCCAGTACTTC. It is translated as CASSLALGVGETQYF.